A single sample gave rise to the 21 T cell receptor beta chains below, sequenced in a study of T-cell reconstitution after alpha-beta-depleted transplantation in children. Unique molecular identifiers were used in preparing the TCRbeta library. One entry per CDR3 protein results from TCRdb running MiXCR on the PCR reads. The repertoire holds 490,000 or so distinct CDR3 sequences, with about 12% as singletons. This specimen consisted of PBMCs from the stem cell graft donor, obtained from the stem cell graft. These receptors were taken from a human donor who donated a stem cell graft to a child with combined immunodeficiency.

This clonotype was recorded a few times. This chain joins TRBV9 and TRBJ1-6, with a possible D match to TRBD1 (6 bases). V was cut by 0 bases and J by 5 bases, with 12 bases left in between. CDR1 and CDR2 (germline): SGDLS, YYNGEE. This CDR3 comprises 16 residues. The CDR3 bases are TGTGCCAGCAGCGTAGACCCGGGACAAAATAATTCACCCCTCCACTTT. Residues: CASSVDPGQNNSPLHF.

This clonotype occurred many times. The chain has TRBV12-3 or TRBV12-4 and TRBJ1-4; D uncertain. V lost 3 bases and J lost 2, with 7 bases in between. This CDR3 spans 14 amino acids. For the CDR3, the DNA is TGTGCCAGCAGTTTCCAGCGGACTAATGAAAAACTGTTTTTT. It yields the protein CASSFQRTNEKLFF.

This clonotype was recorded many times. The V gene is TRBV12-3 or TRBV12-4, the J gene TRBJ1-1, with D uncertain. The CDR3 spans 15 residues. V shed 3 bases and J shed 1 base, with 12 bases lying between them. The CDR3 DNA reads TGTGCCAGCAGTTTTCAGACAATTCCGAACACTGAAGCTTTCTTT. It encodes CASSFQTIPNTEAFF.

This clonotype was found a few times. The rearrangement joins TRBV7-9 to TRBJ2-5, with TRBD1 identical over 7 bases. This CDR3 is built from 15 residues. With 3 bases clipped from V and 4 bases from J, the junction kept 8 bases outside the gene matches. CDR1 SEHNR and CDR2 FQNEAQ come from the germline V gene (reference sequence). The CDR3: CASSFDRVPRETQYF. CDR3 DNA: TGTGCCAGCAGCTTCGACAGGGTTCCTCGAGAGACCCAGTACTTC.

This clonotype showed up just a few times. The chain carries TRBV7-8 and TRBJ1-2; 10 bases are a match to TRBD1. V shed 5 bases and J 7 bases; nucleotides not matched to a gene: 19. The germline V gene encodes CDR1 SGHVS and CDR2 FQNEAQ. This CDR3 region has 18 residues. This chain's CDR3 is CASSATPGQGRYLGGYTF. CDR3 DNA sequence: TGTGCCAGCAGCGCCACTCCGGGACAGGGGAGATATTTAGGTGGCTACACCTTC. The entire variable domain, with the rest obtained from reference TRBV7-8 and TRBJ1-2, is as follows: GAGVSQSPRYKVAKRGQDVALRCDPISGHVSLFWYQQALGQGPEFLTYFQNEAQLDKSGLPSDRFFAERPEGSVSTLKIQRTQQEDSAVYLCASSATPGQGRYLGGYTFGSGTRLTVV.

This clonotype came up many times. V and J are TRBV12-3 or TRBV12-4 and TRBJ1-1; the match to TRBD1 covers 7 bases. The CDR3 loop spans 14 amino acids. The V segment lost 8 bases and the J segment 5 bases; nucleotides outside the gene matches: 11. CDR3 sequence: CASGTAGGSTEAFF. CDR3 nucleotide sequence: TGTGCCAGCGGAACCGCAGGGGGGAGTACTGAAGCTTTCTTT.

This rearrangement joins TRBV11-2 to TRBJ2-1, with 11 bases lining up with TRBD1. The CDR3 consists of 14 residues. CDR1 and CDR2 (germline): SGHAT, FQNNGV. After removal of 5 bases from V and 7 bases from J, the junction contained 4 bases not matched to a gene. The CDR3 loop is CASSRTGGHNEQFF. CDR3 coding DNA: TGTGCCAGCAGCCGGACAGGGGGCCATAATGAGCAGTTCTTC.

This clonotype was counted at least ten times. This rearrangement joins TRBV4-3 to TRBJ2-3; D unclear. The CDR3 totals 13 residues. CDR1 LGHNA and CDR2 YSLEER come from the germline V gene. With 1 base removed from V and 8 bases from J, the gap between germline ends came to 10 bases. In nucleotides, the CDR3 is TGCGCCAGCAGCCAAGCTATGGCGAGTACGCAGTATTTT. The encoded protein is CASSQAMASTQYF.

The chain employs TRBV6-5 and TRBJ2-7, with a weak D call TRBD2 (6 bases). Germline V CDR1 and CDR2: MNHEY, SVGAGI. The CDR3 is made up of 13 amino acids. Between the trimmed V and J ends, which lost 4 bases and 3 bases, there was a span of 10 bases. Here the CDR3 reads CASSSGDFYEQYF. The CDR3 bases are TGTGCCAGCAGTTCTGGGGACTTCTACGAGCAGTACTTC.

This chain links TRBV12-3 or TRBV12-4 with TRBJ2-4; 11 positions agree with TRBD1. The CDR3 has 13 residues. After removal of 6 bases from V and 10 bases from J, the junction contained 5 bases not matched to a gene. The CDR3, as DNA: TGTGCCAGCAGACCGGGACAGGGGGATATTCAGTACTTC. Translation: CASRPGQGDIQYF.

This clonotype has a handful of counts. The chain couples TRBV6-2 or TRBV6-3 to TRBJ1-5; D is possibly TRBD1 (6 bases). CDR3 size: 14 residues. V was pared by 8 bases and J by 2 bases, with 13 bases between. Germline V CDR1 and CDR2: MNHEY, SVGEGT. The CDR3 loop reads CASRPDSRNQPQHF. CDR3 nucleotide sequence: TGTGCCAGCCGGCCGGACAGCCGCAATCAGCCCCAGCATTTT.

V gene TRBV20-1 combines with J gene TRBJ2-7; D is unresolved. The V and J ends lost 6 bases and 3 bases respectively, with 12 bases between them. Germline assignment: CDR1 DFQATT and CDR2 SNEGSKA (reference sequence). The CDR3 has 12 amino acids. The CDR3 protein is CSARDWDYEQYF. CDR3 coding DNA: TGCAGTGCGCGAGATTGGGACTACGAGCAGTACTTC.

This clonotype was seen a handful of times. This sequence joins TRBV24-1 and TRBJ2-3; 9 bases map to TRBD1. With V trimmed by 7 bases and J by 3 bases, 10 bases remained unmatched. Germline V lookup: CDR1 KGHDR, CDR2 SFDVKD. The CDR3 runs to 16 residues. CDR3 sequence (DNA): TGTGCCACCAGCCCATACGGGGGACAGGGAACAGATACGCAGTATTTT. Translated, it gives CATSPYGGQGTDTQYF.

A note on this clonotype: The germline gene is not matched at one end of the junction; a read error may be the cause. The chain couples TRBV20-1 to TRBJ2-2; no reliable D call. The CDR3 consists of 13 residues. Per the germline V gene, CDR1 is DFQATT and CDR2 is SNEGSKA (reference sequence). CDR3 bases: TGCAGTGCTAGAACATGGAACACGGGGGAGCTGTTTTTT. Encoded protein: CSARTWNTGELFF.

The sample holds many counts of this clonotype. This chain links TRBV20-1 with TRBJ1-2; D is uncertain. The CDR3 has 12 amino acids. The V and J ends lost 0 bases and 2 bases respectively, with 4 bases between them. In germline, CDR1 is DFQATT, CDR2 SNEGSKA (reference sequence). CDR3: CSARDLNYGYTF. The CDR3 DNA reads as TGCAGTGCTAGAGATCTAAACTATGGCTACACCTTC.

The CDR3 is CASSAGTLSPLHF. CDR3 nucleotide sequence: TGTGCCAGCTCTGCCGGGACTTTATCACCCCTCCACTTT. The rearrangement uses TRBV25-1 and TRBJ1-6; TRBD1 is a possible D gene (5 bases). Germline CDR1 MGHDK, CDR2 SYGVNS. The CDR3 has 13 amino acids. The V gene lost 8 bases and the J gene lost 10 bases, with 15 bases spanning the gap.

The table lists this clonotype with a few counts. The chain couples TRBV4-3 to TRBJ2-7; D might be TRBD2 (6 bases). Trimming stripped 4 bases from V and 2 bases from J, with 15 bases between. CDR3 size: 15 residues. Germline loops: CDR1 LGHNA, CDR2 YSLEER. The CDR3: CASSLGRQGAYEQYF. For the CDR3, the DNA is TGCGCCAGCAGCCTAGGGAGGCAGGGTGCCTACGAGCAGTACTTC.

This clonotype was picked up many times. The chain employs TRBV12-3 or TRBV12-4 and TRBJ2-7, with D perhaps assigned TRBD1 or TRBD2 (5 bases each). This CDR3 contains 14 residues. V lost 2 bases, J lost 4 bases, and 12 bases lay in between. The CDR3 is CASSLRGDRYEQYF. The DNA of the CDR3 is TGTGCCAGCAGTTTACGAGGGGATCGTTACGAGCAGTACTTC.

This clonotype was detected ten times or more. The chain is built from TRBV5-4 and TRBJ2-7; 9 bases line up with TRBD1. CDR1 is SGHNT, CDR2 YYREEE, per germline (reference sequence). Germline trimming cut 4 bases from V and 3 bases from J; bases unmatched to any gene: 5. The CDR3 totals 14 residues. CDR3 residues: CASSLRDRDYEQYF. Written as DNA, the CDR3 is TGTGCCAGCAGCCTCCGGGACAGGGACTACGAGCAGTACTTC.

This clonotype was detected many times. The chain employs TRBV12-3 or TRBV12-4 and TRBJ2-3; D unclear. The CDR3 contains 15 residues. The V gene lost 6 bases and the J gene lost 3 bases, with 16 bases spanning the gap. The CDR3 is CASSLRAGWTDTQYF. CDR3 sequence (DNA): TGTGCCAGCAGCCTACGGGCCGGGTGGACAGATACGCAGTATTTT.

This clonotype was seen many times. This chain connects TRBV6-5 to TRBJ1-3; no clear D gene. The V and J ends lost 6 bases and 0 bases respectively, with 9 bases between them. The CDR3 loop spans 14 amino acids. In germline, CDR1 is MNHEY, CDR2 SVGAGI. The CDR3 loop is CASRYKSSGNTIYF. CDR3 DNA: TGTGCCAGCAGATACAAGAGCTCTGGAAACACCATATATTTT.